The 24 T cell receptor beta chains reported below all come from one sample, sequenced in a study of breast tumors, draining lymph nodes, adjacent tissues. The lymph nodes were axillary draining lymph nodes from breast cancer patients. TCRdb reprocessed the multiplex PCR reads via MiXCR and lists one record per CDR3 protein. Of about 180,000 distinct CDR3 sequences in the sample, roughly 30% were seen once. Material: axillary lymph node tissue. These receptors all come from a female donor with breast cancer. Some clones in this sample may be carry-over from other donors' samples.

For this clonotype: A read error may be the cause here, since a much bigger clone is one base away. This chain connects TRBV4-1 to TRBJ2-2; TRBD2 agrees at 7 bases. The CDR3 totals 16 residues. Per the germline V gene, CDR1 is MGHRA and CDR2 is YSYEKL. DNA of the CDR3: TGCGCCAGCAGACAAGATCTGGGAGGGTCGACCGGGGAGCTGTTTTTT. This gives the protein CASRQDLGGSTGELFF.

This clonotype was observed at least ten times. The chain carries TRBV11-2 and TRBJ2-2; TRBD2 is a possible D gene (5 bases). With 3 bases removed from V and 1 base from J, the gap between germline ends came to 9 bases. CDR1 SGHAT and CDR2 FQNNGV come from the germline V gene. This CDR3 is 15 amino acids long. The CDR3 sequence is CASSFSGLNTGELFF. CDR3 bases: TGTGCCAGCAGCTTCAGCGGATTGAACACCGGGGAGCTGTTTTTT.

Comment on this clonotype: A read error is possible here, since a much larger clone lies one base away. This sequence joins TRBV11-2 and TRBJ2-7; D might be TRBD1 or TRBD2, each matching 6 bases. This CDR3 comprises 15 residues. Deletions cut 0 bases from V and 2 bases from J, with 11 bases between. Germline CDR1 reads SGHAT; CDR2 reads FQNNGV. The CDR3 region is CASSLEWGAPYEQYF. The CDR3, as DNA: TGTGCCAGCAGCTTAGAGTGGGGGGCTCCCTACGAGCAGTACTTC. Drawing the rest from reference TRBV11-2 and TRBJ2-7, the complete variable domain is EAGVAQSPRYKIIEKRQSVAFWCNPISGHATLYWYQQILGQGPKLLIQFQNNGVVDDSQLPKDRFSAERLKGVDSTLKIQPAKLEDSAVYLCASSLEWGAPYEQYFGPGTRLTVT.

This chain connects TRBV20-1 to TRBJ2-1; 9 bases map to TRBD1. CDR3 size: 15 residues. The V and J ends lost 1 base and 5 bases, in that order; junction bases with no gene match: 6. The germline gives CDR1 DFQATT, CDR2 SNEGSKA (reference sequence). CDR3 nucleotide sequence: TGCAGTGCTAGAGTGGCGGGGACAGGGAACAATGAGCAGTTCTTC. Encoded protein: CSARVAGTGNNEQFF.

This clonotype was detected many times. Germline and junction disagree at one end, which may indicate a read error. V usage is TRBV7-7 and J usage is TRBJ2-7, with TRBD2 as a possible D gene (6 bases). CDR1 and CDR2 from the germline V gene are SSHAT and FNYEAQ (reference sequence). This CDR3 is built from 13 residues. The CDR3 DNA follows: TGTGCTAGCAGCGCCGGGGGAAGCTACGAGCAGTACTTC. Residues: CASSAGGSYEQYF.

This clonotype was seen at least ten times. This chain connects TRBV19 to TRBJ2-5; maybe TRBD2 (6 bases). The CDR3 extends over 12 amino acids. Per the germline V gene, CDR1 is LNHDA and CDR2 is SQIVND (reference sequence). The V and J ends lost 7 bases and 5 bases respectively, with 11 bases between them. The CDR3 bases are TGTGCCAGTATGGAGGGGATTGAGACCCAGTACTTC. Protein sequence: CASMEGIETQYF.

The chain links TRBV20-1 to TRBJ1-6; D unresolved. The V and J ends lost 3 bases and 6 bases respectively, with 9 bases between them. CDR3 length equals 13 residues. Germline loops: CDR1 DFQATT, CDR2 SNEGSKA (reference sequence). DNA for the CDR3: TGCAGTGCTAGTCCGACCAGTAATTCACCCCTCCACTTT. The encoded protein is CSASPTSNSPLHF.

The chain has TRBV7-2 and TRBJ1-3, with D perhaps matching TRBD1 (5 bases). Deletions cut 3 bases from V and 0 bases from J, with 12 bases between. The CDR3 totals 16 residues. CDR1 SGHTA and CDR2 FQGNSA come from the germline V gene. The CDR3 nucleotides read TGTGCCAGCAGCTTTACAGAGGGGTACTCTGGAAACACCATATATTTT. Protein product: CASSFTEGYSGNTIYF.

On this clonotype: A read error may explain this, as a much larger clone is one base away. The DNA of the CDR3 is TGCAGTGCTACGACTAGCGATGAATACAATGAGCAGCTCTTC. This sequence encodes CSATTSDEYNEQLF. V gene TRBV20-1 combines with J gene TRBJ2-1; 8 bases match TRBD2. CDR1 and CDR2 (germline): DFQATT, SNEGSKA (reference sequence). This CDR3 has 14 residues.

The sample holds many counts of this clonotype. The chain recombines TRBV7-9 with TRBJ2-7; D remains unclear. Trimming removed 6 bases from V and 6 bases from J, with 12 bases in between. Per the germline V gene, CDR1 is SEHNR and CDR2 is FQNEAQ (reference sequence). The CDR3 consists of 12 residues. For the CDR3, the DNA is TGTGCCAGCAGGACCGCCGGCTCCGAGCAGTACTTC. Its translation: CASRTAGSEQYF.

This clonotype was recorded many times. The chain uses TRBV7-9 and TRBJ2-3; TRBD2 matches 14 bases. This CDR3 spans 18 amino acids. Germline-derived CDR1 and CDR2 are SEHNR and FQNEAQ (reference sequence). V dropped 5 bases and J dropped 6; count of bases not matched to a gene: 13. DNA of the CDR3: TGTGCCAGCAGCCCAGGGACTAGCGGGAGTACCTTTTGGGATACGCAGTATTTT. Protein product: CASSPGTSGSTFWDTQYF. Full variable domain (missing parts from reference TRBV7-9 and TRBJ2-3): DTGVSQNPRHKITKRGQNVTFRCDPISEHNRLYWYRQTLGQGPEFLTYFQNEAQLEKSRLLSDRFSAERPKGSFSTLEIQRTEQGDSAMYLCASSPGTSGSTFWDTQYFGPGTRLTVL.

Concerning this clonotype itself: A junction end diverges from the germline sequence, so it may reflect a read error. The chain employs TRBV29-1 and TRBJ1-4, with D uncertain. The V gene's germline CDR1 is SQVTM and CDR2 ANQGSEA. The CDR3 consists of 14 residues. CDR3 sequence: CSVEEGAGWERLFF. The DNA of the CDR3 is TGCAGCGTTGAAGAGGGAGCGGGATGGGAAAGACTGTTTTTT.

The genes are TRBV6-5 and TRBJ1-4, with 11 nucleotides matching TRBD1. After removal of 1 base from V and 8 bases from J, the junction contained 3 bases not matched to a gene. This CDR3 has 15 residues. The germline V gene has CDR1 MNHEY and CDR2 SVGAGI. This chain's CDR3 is CASSYLGQGGEKLFF. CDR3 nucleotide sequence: TGTGCCAGCAGTTACTTGGGACAGGGGGGCGAAAAACTGTTTTTT.

The CDR3 is CASSLEPQHF. CDR3 DNA sequence: TGTGCCAGCAGCTTAGAGCCCCAGCATTTT. The genes are TRBV7-6 and TRBJ1-5; unclear D gene. V was cut by 1 base and J by 8 bases, with 0 bases left in between. The CDR3 is made up of 10 amino acids. Germline V gene data show CDR1 as SGHVS and CDR2 as FNYEAQ. Combining the CDR3 with reference TRBV7-6 and TRBJ1-5 gives the whole variable domain GAGVSQSPRYKVTKRGQDVALRCDPISGHVSLYWYRQALGQGPEFLTYFNYEAQQDKSGLPNDRFSAERPEGSISTLTIQRTEQRDSAMYRCASSLEPQHFGDGTRLSIL.

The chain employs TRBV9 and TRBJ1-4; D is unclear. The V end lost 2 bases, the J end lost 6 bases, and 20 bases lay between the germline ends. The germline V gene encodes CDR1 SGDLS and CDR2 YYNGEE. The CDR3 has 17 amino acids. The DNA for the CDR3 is TGTGCCAGCAGCGTTAGACCACTAGCGGGAGGACATGAAAAACTGTTTTTT. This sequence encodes CASSVRPLAGGHEKLFF.

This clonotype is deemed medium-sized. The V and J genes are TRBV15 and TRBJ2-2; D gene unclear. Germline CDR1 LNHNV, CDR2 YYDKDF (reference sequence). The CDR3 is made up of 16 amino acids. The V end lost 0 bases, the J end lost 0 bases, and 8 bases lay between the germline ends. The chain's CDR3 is CATSRDLGSNTGELFF. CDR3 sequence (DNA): TGTGCCACCAGCAGAGATCTGGGGTCGAACACCGGGGAGCTGTTTTTT.

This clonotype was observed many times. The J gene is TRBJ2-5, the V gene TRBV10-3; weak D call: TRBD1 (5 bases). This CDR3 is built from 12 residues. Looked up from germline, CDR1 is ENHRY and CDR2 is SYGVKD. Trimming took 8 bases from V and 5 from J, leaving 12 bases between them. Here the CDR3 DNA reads TGTGCCATCTCGTCAGGGCGGGAGACCCAGTACTTC. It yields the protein CAISSGRETQYF.

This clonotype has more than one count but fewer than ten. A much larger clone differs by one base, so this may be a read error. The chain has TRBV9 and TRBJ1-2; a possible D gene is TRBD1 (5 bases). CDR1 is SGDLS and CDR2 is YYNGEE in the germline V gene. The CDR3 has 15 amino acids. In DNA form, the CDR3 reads TGTGCCAGCAGCGCAGGACACACGTTGCTCTATGGCTCCACCTTC. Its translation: CASSAGHTLLYGSTF. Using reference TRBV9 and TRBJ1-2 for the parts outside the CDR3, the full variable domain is DSGVTQTPKHLITATGQRVTLRCSPRSGDLSVYWYQQSLDQGLQFLIQYYNGEERAKGNILERFSAQQFPDLHSELNLSSLELGDSALYFCASSAGHTLLYGSTFGSGTRLTVV.

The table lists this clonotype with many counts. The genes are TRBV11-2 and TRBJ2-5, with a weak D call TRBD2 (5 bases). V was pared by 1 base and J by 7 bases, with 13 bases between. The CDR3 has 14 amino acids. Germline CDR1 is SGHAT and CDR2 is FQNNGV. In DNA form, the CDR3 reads TGTGCCAGCAGCTTAGGTATCGGGGAATGGACCCAGTACTTC. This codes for CASSLGIGEWTQYF.

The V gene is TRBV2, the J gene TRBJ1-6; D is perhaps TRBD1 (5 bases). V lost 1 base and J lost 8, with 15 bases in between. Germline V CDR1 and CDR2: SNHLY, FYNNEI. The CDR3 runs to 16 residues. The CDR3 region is CASSEGGEGTYSPLHF. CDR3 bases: TGTGCCAGCAGTGAAGGTGGTGAGGGGACCTATTCACCCCTCCACTTT.

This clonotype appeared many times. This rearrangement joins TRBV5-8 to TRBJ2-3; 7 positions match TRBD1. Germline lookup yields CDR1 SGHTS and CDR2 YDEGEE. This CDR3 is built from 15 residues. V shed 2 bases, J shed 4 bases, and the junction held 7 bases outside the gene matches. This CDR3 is CASSFLWDSSDTQYF. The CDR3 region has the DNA TGTGCCAGCAGCTTTTTGTGGGACAGCTCAGATACGCAGTATTTT.

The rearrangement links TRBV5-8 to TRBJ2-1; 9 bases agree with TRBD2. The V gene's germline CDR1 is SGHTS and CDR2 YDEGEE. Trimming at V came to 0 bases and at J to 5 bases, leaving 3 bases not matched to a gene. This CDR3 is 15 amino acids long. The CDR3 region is CASSLGTSADNEQFF. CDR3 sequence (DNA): TGTGCCAGCAGCTTGGGGACTAGCGCCGACAATGAGCAGTTCTTC.

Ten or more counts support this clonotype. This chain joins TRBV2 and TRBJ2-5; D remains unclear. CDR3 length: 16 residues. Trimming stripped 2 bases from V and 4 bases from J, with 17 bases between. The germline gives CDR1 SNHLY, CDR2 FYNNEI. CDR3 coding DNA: TGTGCCAGCAGTGAAACGACCTGGGCCCTGTCAGAGACCCAGTACTTC. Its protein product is CASSETTWALSETQYF.

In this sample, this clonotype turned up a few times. CDR3 coding DNA: TGTGCCAGCAGCTCCGGGGACAGTGAGGCTTTCTTT. Its protein product is CASSSGDSEAFF. The V and J genes are TRBV7-9 and TRBJ1-1, with TRBD1 identical over 7 bases. The CDR3 loop spans 12 amino acids. The V gene end was trimmed by 4 bases and the J gene end by 11 bases; junction bases not matched to a gene: 7. Germline CDR1 is SEHNR and CDR2 is FQNEAQ (reference sequence).